Listed below are T cell receptor beta chains from one sample, sequenced in a study of cytomegalovirus exposure and HLA in healthy donors. Only in-frame clones appear in the TCRdb table, and some are missing; sequencing was by immunoSEQ multiplex PCR. Counted here are approximately 100,000 clones, around three fifths occurring once; the ten biggest clones make up 3.9%. Sequencing was carried out using PBMCs. The source is a man between 25 and 39 years old in good health and CMV-seronegative. Each CDR3 is given with its conserved first and last residue. D genes are given only for firm matches. Rows give clone size only sometimes, using once, few, many, or a class for an expanded clone.

v_call	cdr3_length	clone_size	j_call	d_call	cdr3_nt	cdr3_aa
TRBV5-4	14	.	TRBJ2-7	TRBD1	TGTGCCAGCAGCCCGGACAGGCGAAACTACGAGCAGTACTTC	CASSPDRRNYEQYF
TRBV18	15	.	TRBJ1-1	.	TGTGCCAGCTCACCCTACCAGGTGAGGAACACTGAAGCTTTCTTT	CASSPYQVRNTEAFF
TRBV9	14	.	TRBJ1-1	.	TGTGCCAGCAGCGTAGGGCACGACAGGACTGAAGCTTTCTTT	CASSVGHDRTEAFF
TRBV29-1	14	.	TRBJ2-3	TRBD2	TGCAGCGTCCTAGCGGGGGGTAGCACAGATACGCAGTATTTT	CSVLAGGSTDTQYF
TRBV2	15	once	TRBJ1-5	TRBD1	TGTGCCAGCAGTCCTGGACAGGGGGCTTCGCAGCCCCAGCATTTT	CASSPGQGASQPQHF
TRBV5-5	14	.	TRBJ2-1	TRBD2	TGTGCCAGCAGCTTGGCGGGGGGGGCCCATGAGCAGTTCTTC	CASSLAGGAHEQFF
TRBV30	11	.	TRBJ2-7	.	TGTGCCGCCGCGGGTAACTACGAGCAGTACTTC	CAAAGNYEQYF
TRBV10-1	18	.	TRBJ2-3	TRBD1	TGCGCCAGCAGTGAGTCCATGGGGCGGACAGGGATTGGAGATACGCAGTATTTT	CASSESMGRTGIGDTQYF
TRBV4-3	15	.	TRBJ1-2	.	TGCGCCAGCAGCCAAGAACCGGGAGGGGGCTATGGCTACACCTTC	CASSQEPGGGYGYTF
TRBV6-6	16	.	TRBJ2-1	TRBD2	TGTGCCAGCAGTTACTCGCGGTTACTAGCGGGGTGGGGGCAGTTCTTC	CASSYSRLLAGWGQFF
TRBV5-1	15	few	TRBJ2-1	.	TGCGCCAGCAGCCCAACAGTGGAGCGGTACGGTGAGCAGTTCTTC	CASSPTVERYGEQFF
TRBV19	14	.	TRBJ2-7	TRBD1	TGTGCCAGTAGTGGCGGACAGGCAATCTACGAGCAGTACTTC	CASSGGQAIYEQYF
TRBV28	14	.	TRBJ2-5	.	TGTGCCAGCAGTTTAATCGGGAGCCAAGAGACCCAGTACTTC	CASSLIGSQETQYF
TRBV14	11	.	TRBJ2-5	.	TGTGCCAGCAGCCTCAGGGAGACCCAGTACTTC	CASSLRETQYF
TRBV7-6	13	.	TRBJ1-4	.	TGTGCCAGCAGCTTAGGACAGAGAGAAAAACTGTTTTTT	CASSLGQREKLFF
TRBV5-1	14	few	TRBJ1-4	TRBD1	TGCGCCAGCAGATTGCAGGGGGGCAATGAAAAACTGTTTTTT	CASRLQGGNEKLFF